Sequencing of this T cell receptor beta chain was carried out in a study of T cells in Graves' hyperthyroidism and ophthalmopathy. The V gene's germline CDR1 is SEHNR and CDR2 FQNEAQ (reference sequence). CDR3 size: 14 residues. V shed 2 bases and J shed 2 bases, with 10 bases lying between them. Researchers took RNA transcripts and amplified the TCR beta CDR3 regions from them. In the first-round RT-PCR of the TCR CDR3, the HTBI primer set was used. Via MiXCR, TCRdb re-called the multiplex PCR reads, giving one row per CDR3 protein. The table has hundreds of thousands of distinct CDR3 sequences, 15% to 20% seen once; the top ten hold 3.7%. The sample holds a few counts of this clonotype.

The TCR was taken from a woman aged 18-30 years with Graves' hyperthyroidism. The chain uses TRBV7-9 and TRBJ2-7; D possibly corresponds to TRBD1 (6 bases). The material sequenced was blood. The CDR3 here is CASSLNRETYEQYF. In DNA, the CDR3 is TGTGCCAGCAGCTTAAACAGGGAGACCTACGAGCAGTACTTC.